Detailed here is one T cell receptor (beta chain). The antigen is unknown. Sequenced with the Oncomine TCR Beta short-read assay was DNA taken from cultured CD4+ T cells. TCRdb redid the calling of the PCR reads with MiXCR, one entry per CDR3 protein. The sample carries fewer than 7,500 distinct CDR3 sequences, 34% recorded once. The data belong to a study of vaccination and CD4 T cells after COVID-19. The wider study: Six male and four female convalescents took part, two of them Hispanic. A CEFX pool, an HIV-1 Nef pool, or no peptide went to control cultures. The study's findings and limits: The study found median SARS-CoV-2-reactive clonotypes rising from roughly 22 to 38, not significantly. Convalescent patients' clones that were vaccine-specific were spike mono-reactive in 304 of 307 cases.

With 3 bases clipped from V and 5 bases from J, the junction kept 12 bases outside the gene matches. CDR3 size: 16 residues. Germline V lookup: CDR1 SGDLS, CDR2 YYNGEE. The treatment denotes: roughly nine-day PBMC culture with coronavirus spike peptide pools or control peptides (ViraFEST assay). Ahead of the COVID-19 pandemic (2011-2018), the CD4+ T cells of the unexposed donor were collected. The chain carries TRBV9 and TRBJ2-5; 8 nucleotides align to TRBD2. The specimen sequenced was CD4+ T cells from blood, cultured in vitro. The receptor's source is a human donor in good health. The CDR3 coding sequence is TGTGCCAGCAGCGAGGGCGGGGGGCAAGTATTCGAGACCCAGTACTTC. This codes for CASSEGGGQVFETQYF.